The 10 T cell receptor beta chains given below trace back to one sample, sequenced in a study of T-cell reconstitution after alpha-beta-depleted transplantation in children (dated by TCRdb to 2016 to 2018). Library construction relied on PCR. The instrument was an Illumina HiSeq 2500. Molecular barcoding was employed in the preparation of TCR libraries, with unique molecular identifiers being used to normalize TCRbeta repertoire quantification. In-frame beta chains were kept once TCRdb had trimmed the public reads at Q25 with fastp and called clones with MiXCR. Identical CDR3 proteins give one entry, which carries the most common genes and DNA. In this sample the table shows roughly 590,000 distinct CDR3 sequences, around 16% of which occur a single time. The ten biggest clones cover approximately 1.1% of the sample. The sample in question was PBMCs from the stem cell graft donor, obtained from the stem cell graft. These receptors all come from a human donor who donated a stem cell graft to a child with acute myeloid leukemia.

Comment on this clonotype: A much larger clone is a single base away; this may be a read error. This chain links TRBV6-1 with TRBJ1-2; possibly TRBD1 for D (5 bases). The CDR3 has 14 amino acids. Germline values: CDR1 MNHNS, CDR2 SASEGT. The V gene lost 8 bases and the J gene lost 1 base, with 14 bases spanning the gap. CDR3 protein: CASLKGPDNYGYTF. CDR3 sequence (DNA): TGTGCCAGCCTGAAGGGGCCCGATAACTATGGCTACACCTTC.

The rearrangement links TRBV7-2 to TRBJ2-3; TRBD2 matches at 13 bases. Looked up from germline, CDR1 is SGHTA and CDR2 is FQGNSA. The CDR3 runs 16 residues. The junction had 5 bases not matched to a gene; V was cut back by 5 bases and J by 3 bases. The CDR3 DNA follows: TGTGCCAGCAGCCGTACTAGCGGGGGGGCAACAGATACGCAGTATTTT. This codes for CASSRTSGGATDTQYF.

This clonotype was observed many times. This chain uses TRBV10-3 with TRBJ2-3, with 7 bases lining up with TRBD1. Losses at the gene ends were 6 bases for V and 0 bases for J; bases not matched to a gene: 12. Germline V CDR1 and CDR2: ENHRY, SYGVKD. The CDR3 runs 17 residues. The CDR3 here is CAIRNRDRALSTDTQYF. CDR3 bases: TGTGCCATCAGAAACCGGGACAGAGCCCTTAGCACAGATACGCAGTATTTT.

The chain links TRBV11-1 to TRBJ2-1; D call uncertain. The CDR3 covers 15 residues. Trimming removed 5 bases from V and 5 bases from J, with 16 bases in between. Germline values: CDR1 SGHAT, CDR2 FQDESV (reference sequence). The CDR3 here is CASSTPSITNNEQFF. The CDR3, as DNA: TGTGCCAGCAGCACCCCATCAATCACCAACAATGAGCAGTTCTTC.

This clonotype was observed at least ten times. The chain uses TRBV6-5 and TRBJ2-6; 9 bases line up with TRBD2. V dropped 4 bases and J dropped 1; count of bases not matched to a gene: 8. Germline CDR1 reads MNHEY; CDR2 reads SVGAGI. The CDR3 extends over 18 amino acids. CDR3 sequence (DNA): TGTGCCAGCAGTTGGATATCGCTAGCGGGGTCTGGGGCCAACGTCCTGACTTTC. As protein: CASSWISLAGSGANVLTF.

This clonotype was recorded a few times. The genes are TRBV5-6 and TRBJ2-1; TRBD1 aligns across 9 bases. V shed 4 bases and J 7 bases; nucleotides not matched to a gene: 12. CDR1 and CDR2 from the germline V gene are SGHDT and YYEEEE. CDR3 length: 16 residues. CDR3 DNA sequence: TGTGCCAGCAGCAGAGCCGGGACAGGGTTCGTGAATGAGCAGTTCTTC. Translating it yields CASSRAGTGFVNEQFF.

This clonotype was counted ten times or more. V and J are TRBV4-2 and TRBJ2-2; 8 bases line up with TRBD2. The CDR3 runs 19 residues. Trimming cost V 0 bases and J 6 bases; bases outside gene matches: 15. CDR1 LGHNA and CDR2 YNFKEQ come from the germline V gene. The CDR3 sequence is CASSQDWQRGRAFAGELFF. The CDR3 coding sequence is TGTGCCAGCAGCCAAGATTGGCAGCGGGGGCGAGCCTTCGCCGGGGAGCTGTTTTTT.

This clonotype has at least ten counts. CDR3 amino acids: CASSEQGDSPLHF. The CDR3 nucleotides are TGCGCCAGCAGCGAACAGGGAGATTCACCCCTCCACTTT. The V and J genes are TRBV5-1 and TRBJ1-6, with a possible D match to TRBD1 (6 bases). Trimming pared 4 bases from V and 8 bases from J, leaving 10 bases between. The CDR3 is 13 amino acids. CDR1 and CDR2 (germline): SGHRS, YFSETQ.

V is TRBV20-1 and J is TRBJ2-4; 8 nucleotides align to TRBD2. The ends lost 6 bases at V and 0 bases at J; junction bases unmatched: 10. Germline CDR1 DFQATT, CDR2 SNEGSKA (reference sequence). CDR3 length equals 16 residues. The CDR3: CSAPIGGGLAKNIQYF. CDR3 DNA: TGCAGTGCCCCGATAGGCGGGGGGTTAGCCAAAAACATTCAGTACTTC.

Only a few counts were recorded for this clonotype. The V and J genes are TRBV20-1 and TRBJ1-5; the D gene is possibly TRBD1 (6 bases). V lost 6 bases to trimming and J lost 3 bases, with 15 bases between them. CDR1 and CDR2 (germline): DFQATT, SNEGSKA (reference sequence). The CDR3 runs 14 residues. The chain's CDR3 is CSAIEGGFNQPQHF. In DNA form, the CDR3 reads TGCAGTGCGATAGAGGGGGGTTTCAATCAGCCCCAGCATTTT.